The rows below give T cell receptor beta chains drawn from one sample of a study of regulatory T cells in long-lasting Graves disease. TCRdb ran MiXCR on the multiplex PCR reads and lists one entry per CDR3 protein. Counted here are fewer than 450,000 distinct CDR3 sequences, about 25% occurring once; the ten biggest clones make up about a quarter. The specimen was peripheral blood mononuclear cells (PBMCs), collected when the disease was refractory, from a patient treated with antithyroid drugs. These receptor sequences come from a female donor with Graves disease. The CDR3 runs from the conserved cysteine through the conserved F or W. The D gene is left open where the match is weak. Size values are once, few and many counts, or a class for expanded clones, and some rows have none.

>TRBV9|.|TRBJ2-3|.
CASSESRTTDTQYF
TGTGCCAGCAGCGAAAGCAGGACCACAGATACGCAGTATTTT
>TRBV5-1|.|TRBJ2-7|.
CASSWEGNEQYF
TGCGCCAGCAGCTGGGAAGGCAACGAGCAGTACTTC
>TRBV5-5|.|TRBJ2-2|TRBD1
CASSKTGGNTGELFF
TGTGCCAGCAGCAAGACAGGGGGAAACACCGGGGAGCTGTTTTTT
>TRBV3-1|many|TRBJ2-4|.
CASSQDAHTLTKNIQYF
TGTGCCAGCAGCCAAGATGCTCATACGTTAACCAAAAACATTCAGTACTTC
>TRBV5-1|few|TRBJ2-7|.
CASRHREALGEQYF
TGCGCCAGCAGACATAGGGAGGCCCTGGGCGAGCAGTACTTC
>TRBV20-1|many|TRBJ2-5|.
CSARVVETQYF
TGCAGTGCTAGAGTTGTCGAGACCCAGTACTTC
>TRBV3-1|many|TRBJ2-5|.
CASSQGETQYF
TGTGCCAGCAGCCAAGGAGAGACCCAGTACTTC
>TRBV7-9|.|TRBJ2-2|TRBD2
CASSLPQGLARTGELFF
TGTGCCAGCAGCTTACCCCAGGGACTAGCAAGGACCGGGGAGCTGTTTTTT
>TRBV24-1|many|TRBJ2-5|TRBD1
CATSDRTGGFGETQYF
TGTGCCACCAGTGACCGGACAGGGGGCTTTGGGGAGACCCAGTACTTC
>TRBV28|few|TRBJ2-2|.
CASSRRGPRNTGELFF
TGTGCCAGCAGTCGCAGGGGCCCGAGGAACACCGGGGAGCTGTTTTTT
>TRBV28|.|TRBJ2-1|TRBD2
CASSPSGRINEQFF
TGTGCCAGCAGCCCAAGCGGGAGAATCAATGAGCAGTTCTTC
>TRBV6-2/TRBV6-3|.|TRBJ2-6|.
CASSEGRGPGANVLTF
TGTGCCAGCAGTGAAGGTCGGGGTCCTGGGGCCAACGTCCTGACTTTC
>TRBV10-1|many|TRBJ1-2|.
CASSEYGVRQYYGYTF
TGCGCCAGCAGTGAGTACGGAGTCAGACAGTACTATGGCTACACCTTC
>TRBV7-9|few|TRBJ1-1|.
CASSFLKMNTEAFF
TGTGCCAGCAGCTTTTTGAAAATGAACACTGAAGCTTTCTTT
>TRBV19|.|TRBJ1-1|.
CASSIPGVNTEAFF
TGTGCCAGTAGTATCCCCGGGGTGAACACTGAAGCTTTCTTT
>TRBV19|few|TRBJ2-7|.
CASSIYRESDEQYF
TGTGCCAGTAGTATTTACAGGGAATCGGACGAGCAGTACTTC
>TRBV2|many|TRBJ2-4|.
CASSGGDSADIQYF
TGTGCCAGCAGTGGTGGGGATTCCGCCGACATTCAGTACTTC
>TRBV19|few|TRBJ1-1|.
CASSIVRNTEAFF
TGTGCCAGTAGTATAGTTAGGAACACTGAAGCTTTCTTT
>TRBV20-1|many|TRBJ1-2|.
CSADEANYGYTF
TGCAGTGCGGATGAGGCTAACTATGGCTACACCTTC
>TRBV28|.|TRBJ1-1|.
CASSSPLGRNTEAFF
TGTGCCAGCAGTTCCCCATTAGGCAGGAACACTGAAGCTTTCTTT